The 32 T cell receptor beta chains presented below share a single source sample, sequenced in a study of identical twins. TCRdb recomputed calls from the 5' RACE reads with MiXCR, one row per CDR3 protein. This sample has 150,000 or so distinct CDR3 sequences, with around 3.6% found just once. What was sequenced was memory T cells sorted from blood. The receptor set was obtained from a man aged 18 to 35 in good health.

A note on this clonotype: A read error is possible here, since a much larger clone lies one base away. The missing conserved phenylalanine or tryptophan at the end of this CDR3 makes a read error likely. J is TRBJ2-1 and V is TRBV7-3, with D maybe TRBD2 (6 bases). Trimming left V 1 base short and J 0 bases short, with 13 bases between. CDR3 length: 17 amino acids. Germline CDR1 SGHTA, CDR2 FQGTGA. CDR3 region: CASSLNGGTSSYNEQFL. The CDR3 DNA follows: TGTGCCAGCAGCTTAAACGGGGGTACAAGCTCCTACAATGAGCAGTTCTTG.

The table lists this clonotype with many counts. V is TRBV9 and J is TRBJ1-2; 7 nucleotides agree with TRBD1. There are 13 residues in the CDR3. Germline lookup yields CDR1 SGDLS and CDR2 YYNGEE. The ends lost 3 bases at V and 6 bases at J; junction bases unmatched: 5. The CDR3 DNA is TGTGCCAGCAGCGAAACAGGGGTGGATGGCTACACCTTC. Translating gives CASSETGVDGYTF.

Ten or more counts support this clonotype. The J gene is TRBJ1-6, the V gene TRBV11-2; possible D gene TRBD1, 5 bases. With 0 bases removed from V and 10 bases from J, the gap between germline ends came to 13 bases. The CDR3 covers 15 residues. Germline loops: CDR1 SGHAT, CDR2 FQNNGV. The CDR3 loop is CASSLESSGLSPLHF. CDR3 in DNA: TGTGCCAGCAGCTTAGAGTCATCAGGGTTGTCACCCCTCCACTTT.

This chain connects TRBV28 to TRBJ2-1; D may be TRBD1 (5 bases). CDR3 size: 11 residues. CDR1 and CDR2 from the germline V gene are MDHEN and SYDVKM. With 3 bases removed from V and 14 bases from J, the gap between germline ends came to 11 bases. The CDR3 here is CASSFELQEFF. The CDR3 DNA reads TGTGCCAGCAGTTTCGAACTACAGGAGTTCTTC. The full variable domain, in which reference TRBV28 and TRBJ2-1 provide the parts outside the CDR3, is DVKVTQSSRYLVKRTGEKVFLECVQDMDHENMFWYRQDPGLGLRLIYFSYDVKMKEKGDIPEGYSVSREKKERFSLILESASTNQTSMYLCASSFELQEFFGPGTRLTVL.

This clonotype was seen at least ten times. The genes are TRBV24-1 and TRBJ2-3, with 9 bases identical to TRBD2. Germline V gives CDR1 KGHDR, CDR2 SFDVKD. V gave up 9 bases and J gave up 2 bases; unmatched junction bases: 8. The CDR3 runs 15 residues. CDR3 nucleotides: TGTGCCACCGGACCTCTAGCGGGATCCACAGATACGCAGTATTTT. This codes for CATGPLAGSTDTQYF.

This clonotype was counted only a few times. This rearrangement joins TRBV20-1 to TRBJ2-7, with TRBD2 matching 12 bases. The CDR3 extends over 15 amino acids. Germline-derived CDR1 and CDR2 are DFQATT and SNEGSKA (reference sequence). V was clipped by 5 bases and J by 3 bases; unmatched bases: 8. The chain's CDR3 is CSAGVLAGGFYEQYV. The DNA for the CDR3 is TGCAGTGCTGGAGTACTAGCGGGGGGCTTCTACGAGCAGTACGTC.

As regards this clonotype: In this CDR3 the conserved last residue, phenylalanine or tryptophan, is missing, so a read error is likely. The V and J genes are TRBV24-1 and TRBJ1-1, with 8 bases that match TRBD1. The V segment lost 6 bases and the J segment 3 bases; nucleotides outside the gene matches: 2. The germline CDR1 and CDR2 sequences are KGHDR and SFDVKD. The CDR3 is made up of 13 amino acids. The CDR3 protein is CATSQGAYTEAFY. In DNA form, the CDR3 reads TGTGCCACCAGTCAGGGGGCTTACACTGAAGCTTTCTAT.

This clonotype was detected ten times or more. The genes are TRBV7-2 and TRBJ2-1, with 7 nucleotides matching TRBD2. The ends lost 4 bases at V and 9 bases at J; junction bases unmatched: 12. This CDR3 is 15 amino acids long. Per germline, CDR1 SGHTA and CDR2 FQGNSA. The CDR3 nucleotides read TGTGCCAGCAGCTATAGGTCCGCGGGAGTGAGTGAGCAGTTCTTC. It translates to CASSYRSAGVSEQFF.

In this sample, this clonotype turned up many times. This rearrangement joins TRBV5-1 to TRBJ2-1, with 11 bases identical to TRBD2. The CDR3 covers 15 residues. Germline CDR1 SGHRS, CDR2 YFSETQ. Unmatched junction bases numbered 12, after V lost 7 bases and J lost 9 bases. The CDR3 region is CASQITSGSGSEQFF. The DNA for the CDR3 is TGCGCCAGCCAGATAACTAGCGGGAGCGGCAGTGAGCAGTTCTTC.

This clonotype was observed at least ten times. The chain carries TRBV18 and TRBJ1-1; D not certain. The CDR3 sequence is 10 residues long. V gave up 6 bases and J gave up 8 bases, with 7 bases separating them. Per germline, CDR1 KGHSH and CDR2 LQKENI. The CDR3 spells CASSGPEAFF. CDR3 in DNA: TGTGCCAGCTCCGGGCCAGAAGCTTTCTTT.

This clonotype was counted many times. The V gene is TRBV6-2 or TRBV6-3, the J gene TRBJ1-1, with D maybe TRBD1 (5 bases). CDR1 is MNHEY and CDR2 is SVGEGT in the germline V gene. V shed 4 bases and J shed 4 bases, with 10 bases lying between them. The CDR3 runs 13 residues. The CDR3 nucleotides are TGTGCCAGCAGTTGGGACGGGGGCACTGAAGCTTTCTTT. It encodes CASSWDGGTEAFF.

This clonotype was seen repeatedly, ten times or more. This rearrangement joins TRBV20-1 to TRBJ2-3; TRBD2 matches 8 bases. Germline CDR1 is DFQATT and CDR2 is SNEGSKA (reference sequence). J gave up 4 bases and V 6 bases, and 12 bases lay outside the gene matches. The CDR3 spans 15 residues. CDR3 protein: CSADKAGAPPDTQYF. CDR3 DNA sequence: TGCAGTGCAGACAAAGCGGGAGCCCCCCCAGATACGCAGTATTTT.

This clonotype was counted ten times or more. This rearrangement joins TRBV6-1 to TRBJ2-3; 9 bases match TRBD2. CDR1 is MNHNS, CDR2 SASEGT, per germline. V shed 6 bases and J 1 base; nucleotides not matched to a gene: 17. The CDR3 runs to 19 residues. In DNA form, the CDR3 reads TGTGCCAGCAGACCCCAAGGGGGTAGCGGGAGCTTCGGCACAGATACGCAGTATTTT. Encoded protein: CASRPQGGSGSFGTDTQYF.

This clonotype was counted many times. The rearrangement links TRBV12-3 or TRBV12-4 to TRBJ2-1; the match to TRBD2 covers 10 bases. This CDR3 region has 15 residues. With V trimmed by 4 bases and J by 6 bases, 6 bases remained unmatched. CDR3 sequence: CASSYLAGVFNEQFF. DNA of the CDR3: TGTGCCAGCAGTTATCTAGCGGGAGTGTTCAATGAGCAGTTCTTC.

This clonotype was counted at least ten times. The gene calls are TRBV9 and TRBJ1-2; D call uncertain. The CDR3 has 13 amino acids. Trimming removed 3 bases at V and 7 bases at J, with 13 bases between. Germline V CDR1 and CDR2: SGDLS, YYNGEE. CDR3 nucleotide sequence: TGTGCCAGCAGCGAGAGGGAATATGGTGGCTACACCTTC. Residues: CASSEREYGGYTF.

This clonotype has a count of ten or more. CDR3 DNA sequence: TGCAGCGTTTCTATGGTTCGGGCCTACGAGCAGTACTTC. Translation: CSVSMVRAYEQYF. The chain uses TRBV29-1 and TRBJ2-7; no firm D call. The CDR3 is 13 residues long. From germline, CDR1 is SQVTM and CDR2 ANQGSEA. With 5 bases removed from V and 2 bases from J, the gap between germline ends came to 13 bases.

In this sample, this clonotype turned up many times. The chain joins TRBV7-9 to TRBJ1-5; TRBD1 matches 7 bases. Germline CDR1 reads SEHNR; CDR2 reads FQNEAQ (reference sequence). J gave up 3 bases and V 4 bases, and 9 bases lay outside the gene matches. The CDR3 totals 16 residues. The CDR3 protein is CASSSQTGAINQPQHF. DNA for the CDR3: TGTGCCAGCAGCTCCCAAACAGGGGCCATCAATCAGCCCCAGCATTTT.

This clonotype was seen ten or more times. V is TRBV4-2 and J is TRBJ1-6, with no clear D. Germline V gene sequence: CDR1 LGHNA, CDR2 YNFKEQ. This CDR3 region has 16 residues. Trimming took off 2 bases at V and 6 bases at J, with 14 bases between the two ends. The CDR3 here is CASSQTAAGFNSPLHF. The CDR3 bases are TGTGCCAGCAGCCAAACGGCGGCAGGTTTTAATTCACCCCTCCACTTT.

This clonotype was detected ten times or more. The rearrangement joins TRBV5-1 to TRBJ1-6; possible D gene TRBD1, 5 bases. The CDR3 is made up of 16 amino acids. Germline V CDR1 and CDR2: SGHRS, YFSETQ. The V end lost 0 bases, the J end lost 7 bases, and 14 bases lay between the germline ends. Here the CDR3 reads CASSLGTGTMNSPLHF. The CDR3 DNA reads as TGCGCCAGCAGCTTGGGAACCGGGACCATGAATTCACCCCTCCACTTT. The variable domain in full, completed from reference TRBV5-1 and TRBJ1-6, reads KAGVTQTPRYLIKTRGQQVTLSCSPISGHRSVSWYQQTPGQGLQFLFEYFSETQRNKGNFPGRFSGRQFSNSRSEMNVSTLELGDSALYLCASSLGTGTMNSPLHFGNGTRLTVT.

J is TRBJ2-2 and V is TRBV18, with D possibly TRBD2 on 5 matching bases. The CDR3 consists of 14 residues. The germline V gene has CDR1 KGHSH and CDR2 LQKENI. The ends were cut back, 2 bases at V and 5 bases at J, with 9 bases in the middle. CDR3: CASSPGSGTGELFF. The CDR3, as DNA: TGTGCCAGCTCACCAGGTTCGGGGACCGGGGAGCTGTTTTTT.

This clonotype occurred many times. The CDR3 DNA is TGTGCCAGTAGTATATCGGGCAGGGAGTTTAATGAGCAGTTCTTC. Its protein is CASSISGREFNEQFF. The chain carries TRBV19 and TRBJ2-1; either TRBD1 or TRBD2 may supply D (5 bases each). CDR3 size: 15 residues. CDR1 and CDR2 from the germline V gene are LNHDA and SQIVND (reference sequence). With 2 bases removed from V and 7 bases from J, the gap between germline ends came to 15 bases.

This clonotype was picked up a small number of times. This rearrangement joins TRBV28 to TRBJ2-7; TRBD1 is a possible D gene (6 bases). Trimming pared 7 bases from V and 2 bases from J, leaving 12 bases between. The CDR3 has 13 amino acids. Germline CDR1 is MDHEN and CDR2 is SYDVKM. CDR3 region: CASNSGATYEQYF. CDR3 sequence (DNA): TGTGCCAGCAACTCAGGGGCTACCTACGAGCAGTACTTC.

This clonotype was recorded at least ten times. V is TRBV20-1 and J is TRBJ2-5; a weak D match, TRBD2 (7 bases). From germline, CDR1 is DFQATT and CDR2 SNEGSKA (reference sequence). Between the trimmed V and J ends, which lost 0 bases and 2 bases, there was a span of 19 bases. This CDR3 comprises 17 residues. DNA for the CDR3: TGCAGTGCTAGAGATCGGGCGGGAGAGGGGGGGCAAGAGACCCAGTACTTC. This gives the protein CSARDRAGEGGQETQYF.

This rearrangement joins TRBV20-1 to TRBJ1-6, with 8 bases lining up with TRBD1. This CDR3 has 13 residues. Trimming took 5 bases from V and 10 from J; bases not matched to a gene: 7. Germline values: CDR1 DFQATT, CDR2 SNEGSKA (reference sequence). The CDR3 bases are TGCAGTGCTTCCCCCAGGGGGCGATCACCCCTCCACTTT. Translated, it gives CSASPRGRSPLHF.

This clonotype showed up many times. V is TRBV4-3 and J is TRBJ2-3, with 8 nucleotides matching TRBD1. This CDR3 is 18 amino acids long. Germline CDR1 is LGHNA and CDR2 is YSLEER. Trimming at V came to 2 bases and at J to 2 bases, leaving 12 bases not matched to a gene. The CDR3 here is CASSQRIGQGSDTDTQYF. The CDR3 DNA sequence: TGCGCCAGCAGCCAACGTATCGGACAGGGTAGTGACACAGATACGCAGTATTTT.

The sample holds many counts of this clonotype. The CDR3 region has the DNA TGCAGCGTTGGAGGGGGCCAGGATACGCAGTATTTT. This codes for CSVGGGQDTQYF. V usage is TRBV29-1 and J usage is TRBJ2-3, with TRBD1 matching over 7 bases. This CDR3 spans 12 amino acids. Per the germline V gene, CDR1 is SQVTM and CDR2 is ANQGSEA. The trim removed 4 bases at V and 6 bases at J, leaving 4 bases unmatched.

There are many counts of this clonotype. The chain has TRBV25-1 and TRBJ1-2; D is unresolved. The CDR3 is 13 residues long. The V end was cut by 6 bases, the J end by 4 bases, with 12 bases between. Germline values: CDR1 MGHDK, CDR2 SYGVNS. CDR3 region: CASREEEGYGYTF. CDR3 bases: TGTGCCAGCAGGGAAGAGGAGGGCTATGGCTACACCTTC.

This clonotype was observed many times. The chain recombines TRBV20-1 with TRBJ1-4; 7 positions match TRBD1. Looked up from germline, CDR1 is DFQATT and CDR2 is SNEGSKA (reference sequence). CDR3 length equals 18 residues. V dropped 0 bases and J dropped 0; count of bases not matched to a gene: 10. Written as DNA, the CDR3 is TGCAGTGCTAGAGAAAATACCCCAGGGACAGCAACTAATGAAAAACTGTTTTTT. Its translation: CSARENTPGTATNEKLFF.

Ten or more counts support this clonotype. V usage is TRBV2 and J usage is TRBJ2-2; TRBD1 agrees at 9 bases. This CDR3 contains 15 residues. After removal of 6 bases from V and 7 bases from J, the junction contained 9 bases not matched to a gene. Looked up from germline, CDR1 is SNHLY and CDR2 is FYNNEI. The CDR3 sequence is CASSLGQGTVGELFF. The CDR3 DNA reads TGTGCCAGCAGCCTAGGACAGGGGACGGTCGGGGAGCTGTTTTTT.

Many counts were recorded for this clonotype. J is TRBJ2-5 and V is TRBV11-1; 11 nucleotides agree with TRBD2. V lost 4 bases and J lost 5; bases outside the gene matches: 15. Germline assignment: CDR1 SGHAT and CDR2 FQDESV (reference sequence). There are 18 residues in the CDR3. The CDR3 sequence is CASSSTGIPGLAAETQYF. Written as DNA, the CDR3 is TGTGCCAGCAGCTCTACGGGCATACCGGGACTAGCGGCGGAGACCCAGTACTTC.

There are many counts of this clonotype. The V call is TRBV6-2 or TRBV6-3, the J call TRBJ2-7; 8 bases fit TRBD2. The CDR3 extends over 13 amino acids. Germline assignment: CDR1 MNHEY and CDR2 SVGEGT. The CDR3 sequence: CASSPAGRGPFSV. DNA for the CDR3: TGTGCCAGCAGTCCCGCCGGGAGGGGCCCCTTTTCTGTC.

This clonotype appeared a few times. The chain employs TRBV20-1 and TRBJ2-1; TRBD2 aligns across 14 bases. The CDR3 totals 17 residues. Germline CDR1 reads DFQATT; CDR2 reads SNEGSKA (reference sequence). V was pared by 3 bases and J by 6 bases, with 10 bases of the junction left unmatched. Written as DNA, the CDR3 is TGCAGTGCTAGTAGGGGGATGGGGACTAGCGGGAGCAATGAGCAGTTCTTC. Amino acid sequence: CSASRGMGTSGSNEQFF.